The 19 T cell receptor beta chains below come from one sample, sequenced in a study of response to subunit inactivated influenza vaccine. TCRdb re-called the RT-PCR reads with MiXCR, one entry per CDR3 protein. Among about 650,000 distinct CDR3 sequences listed, approximately 14% were seen once. The sequenced sample was PBMCs from blood, obtained 11 to 12 days after vaccination. All receptors derive from a man in his forties or fifties who received an inactivated influenza vaccine.

This clonotype was recorded a few times. This chain joins TRBV29-1 and TRBJ2-5, with TRBD2 matching over 12 bases. There are 13 residues in the CDR3. Germline values: CDR1 SQVTM, CDR2 ANQGSEA. DNA for the CDR3: TGCAGTTCTAGCGGGAGGGAGAAAGAGACCCAGTACTTC. Protein: CSSSGREKETQYF.

A few counts support this clonotype. The chain is built from TRBV24-1 and TRBJ2-3, with D possibly TRBD2 on 6 matching bases. CDR1 and CDR2 (germline): KGHDR, SFDVKD. The CDR3 is 16 residues long. V lost 1 base and J 4 bases, leaving 14 bases between the germline ends. CDR3 coding DNA: TGTGCCACCAGTGATTTTGGGGACTCCAGGGCAGATACGCAGTATTTT. This gives the protein CATSDFGDSRADTQYF.

There are a few counts of this clonotype. The V and J genes are TRBV29-1 and TRBJ1-6, with 8 positions matching TRBD1. Germline V gene lookup returns CDR1 SQVTM and CDR2 ANQGSEA. The CDR3 extends over 13 amino acids. DNA for the CDR3: TGCAGTGCTAGGACAGGGAATAATTCACCCCTCCACTTT. Amino acid sequence: CSARTGNNSPLHF.

This clonotype was detected only a few times. The chain uses TRBV10-3 and TRBJ2-7, with a possible D match to TRBD1 (6 bases). Germline loops: CDR1 ENHRY, CDR2 SYGVKD. Trimming pared 0 bases from V and 6 bases from J, leaving 9 bases between. The CDR3 has 13 residues. The CDR3 spells CAISESQGLEQYF. CDR3 bases: TGTGCCATCAGTGAGTCACAGGGCCTCGAGCAGTACTTC.

V and J are TRBV5-1 and TRBJ2-1; the match to TRBD2 covers 9 bases. J gave up 5 bases and V 1 base, and 4 bases lay outside the gene matches. CDR1 and CDR2 (germline): SGHRS, YFSETQ. CDR3 size: 15 residues. CDR3 residues: CASSLIAGAHNEQFF. The CDR3 DNA reads as TGCGCCAGCAGCTTGATAGCGGGGGCCCACAATGAGCAGTTCTTC. Together with reference TRBV5-1 and TRBJ2-1, the CDR3 gives the full variable domain: KAGVTQTPRYLIKTRGQQVTLSCSPISGHRSVSWYQQTPGQGLQFLFEYFSETQRNKGNFPGRFSGRQFSNSRSEMNVSTLELGDSALYLCASSLIAGAHNEQFFGPGTRLTVL.

The chain uses TRBV6-5 and TRBJ2-5; 11 bases map to TRBD2. CDR3 length: 15 amino acids. Germline assignment: CDR1 MNHEY and CDR2 SVGAGI. The ends lost 4 bases at V and 4 bases at J; junction bases unmatched: 5. CDR3 nucleotide sequence: TGTGCCAGCAGTTTGTTTCTAGCGGGAGGAGAGACCCAGTACTTC. Translated, it gives CASSLFLAGGETQYF.

This clonotype was counted between two and nine times. The rearrangement joins TRBV5-1 to TRBJ2-5, with 10 bases identical to TRBD1. The CDR3 length is 16 residues. The J segment lost 1 base and the V segment lost 0 bases, leaving 3 bases of the junction unmatched. The germline V gene has CDR1 SGHRS and CDR2 YFSETQ. The CDR3 loop reads CASSLGQGASQETQYF. In DNA form, the CDR3 reads TGCGCCAGCAGCTTGGGACAGGGGGCGTCCCAAGAGACCCAGTACTTC. The complete variable domain, with remaining parts taken from reference TRBV5-1 and TRBJ2-5, reads KAGVTQTPRYLIKTRGQQVTLSCSPISGHRSVSWYQQTPGQGLQFLFEYFSETQRNKGNFPGRFSGRQFSNSRSEMNVSTLELGDSALYLCASSLGQGASQETQYFGPGTRLLVL.

This clonotype turned up a few times. This chain joins TRBV7-9 and TRBJ2-5; D is unresolved. CDR1 SEHNR and CDR2 FQNEAQ come from the germline V gene (reference sequence). This CDR3 is built from 16 residues. The germline V and J ends were trimmed by 5 bases and 1 base, with 17 bases remaining between them. The CDR3: CASSPYGKGPQETQYF. For the CDR3, the DNA is TGTGCCAGCAGCCCTTATGGCAAGGGCCCCCAAGAGACCCAGTACTTC.

In DNA, the CDR3 is TGTGCCAGCAGCGTAAACCCTTCCCCCCCGTCCTACAATGAGCAGTTCTTC. Its translation: CASSVNPSPPSYNEQFF. The rearrangement uses TRBV9 and TRBJ2-1; no clear D. The CDR3 spans 17 residues. Germline assignment: CDR1 SGDLS and CDR2 YYNGEE. The ends were cut back, 1 base at V and 1 base at J, with 15 bases in the middle. The full variable domain, completed using reference TRBV9 and TRBJ2-1, is DSGVTQTPKHLITATGQRVTLRCSPRSGDLSVYWYQQSLDQGLQFLIQYYNGEERAKGNILERFSAQQFPDLHSELNLSSLELGDSALYFCASSVNPSPPSYNEQFFGPGTRLTVL.

The V and J genes are TRBV4-3 and TRBJ2-3; the D is unclear. V lost 0 bases and J lost 4, with 8 bases in between. The CDR3 consists of 14 residues. Germline V CDR1 and CDR2: LGHNA, YSLEER. The CDR3 nucleotides read TGCGCCAGCAGCCAAGAGCAGAGAGCAGATACGCAGTATTTT. Translated: CASSQEQRADTQYF.

This clonotype was picked up a small number of times. The chain joins TRBV30 to TRBJ2-1; D is perhaps TRBD1 or TRBD2 (5 bases each). The CDR3 runs 15 residues. V was shortened by 3 bases and J by 10 bases, with 22 bases between the two germline ends. CDR1 and CDR2 from the germline V gene are GTSNPN and SVGIG (reference sequence). The chain's CDR3 is CAWRRPGTSGREQFF. For the CDR3, the DNA is TGTGCCTGGAGGCGACCCGGGACCTCGGGGCGAGAGCAGTTCTTC.

This clonotype appeared a few times. The chain recombines TRBV7-9 with TRBJ2-2, with D possibly matching TRBD1 (5 bases). V dropped 2 bases and J dropped 8 bases, with 12 bases sitting between them. CDR1 and CDR2 from the germline V gene are SEHNR and FQNEAQ (reference sequence). The length of the CDR3 is 14 residues. The CDR3 DNA reads as TGTGCCAGCAGCTTATCCGTCAGGGTTGGGGAGCTGTTTTTT. Translating it yields CASSLSVRVGELFF.

This clonotype was seen a handful of times. The genes are TRBV25-1 and TRBJ1-1; D perhaps matches TRBD1 (6 bases). This CDR3 comprises 17 residues. Germline V CDR1 and CDR2: MGHDK, SYGVNS. Trimming took off 3 bases at V and 4 bases at J, with 21 bases between the two ends. The CDR3 loop reads CASSDTSRWGRGTEAFF. In DNA form, the CDR3 reads TGTGCCAGCAGTGACACTTCTAGGTGGGGCAGGGGCACTGAAGCTTTCTTT.

This clonotype was detected only a few times. This chain links TRBV28 with TRBJ2-1; 11 bases are a match to TRBD2. The CDR3 totals 16 residues. Germline-derived CDR1 and CDR2 are MDHEN and SYDVKM. Trimming removed 1 base from V and 3 bases from J; junction bases left unmatched: 2. Here the CDR3 DNA reads TGTGCCAGCAGTTTATTAGCGGGGGGGCTCTACAATGAGCAGTTCTTC. Translating gives CASSLLAGGLYNEQFF.

This clonotype has a handful of counts. This chain links TRBV19 with TRBJ2-3; a possible D gene is TRBD2 (5 bases). Trimming took 3 bases from V and 2 from J, leaving 12 bases between them. This CDR3 has 15 amino acids. Germline CDR1 LNHDA, CDR2 SQIVND (reference sequence). The CDR3: CASSIWECTTDTQYF. For the CDR3, the DNA is TGTGCCAGTAGTATCTGGGAGTGCACCACAGATACGCAGTATTTT.

The V call is TRBV3-1, the J call TRBJ2-7, with 9 bases identical to TRBD1. V lost 4 bases and J lost 3; bases outside the gene matches: 7. The CDR3 is made up of 15 amino acids. Germline V CDR1 and CDR2: LGHDT, YNNKEL (reference sequence). CDR3 sequence reads: CASSPSGTGNYEQYF. CDR3 nucleotides: TGTGCCAGCAGCCCGTCAGGGACAGGGAACTACGAGCAGTACTTC.

This clonotype has more than one count but fewer than ten. The rearrangement links TRBV6-2 or TRBV6-3 to TRBJ1-6; D remains ambiguous. The CDR3 is 17 amino acids. CDR1 is MNHEY and CDR2 is SVGEGT in the germline V gene. The germline V and J ends were trimmed by 7 bases and 0 bases, with 16 bases remaining between them. The CDR3: CASTELATSSYNSPLHF. The DNA for the CDR3 is TGTGCCAGCACCGAACTAGCGACGAGCTCCTATAATTCACCCCTCCACTTT.

This chain joins TRBV6-2 or TRBV6-3 and TRBJ2-1, with TRBD2 matching 13 bases. Germline trimming cut 6 bases from V and 12 bases from J; bases unmatched to any gene: 2. CDR1 is MNHEY, CDR2 SVGEGT, per germline. This CDR3 region has 12 residues. Here the CDR3 DNA reads TGTGCCAGCAGCCGACTAGCGGGAGGGCAGTTCTTC. It specifies CASSRLAGGQFF.

The chain couples TRBV2 to TRBJ2-5; D gene unclear. Between the trimmed V and J ends, which lost 4 bases and 7 bases, there was a span of 7 bases. CDR1 is SNHLY, CDR2 FYNNEI, per germline. The CDR3 has 11 residues. Written as DNA, the CDR3 is TGTGCCAGCAGTGGTTCGGGGACCCAGTACTTC. Translating gives CASSGSGTQYF.